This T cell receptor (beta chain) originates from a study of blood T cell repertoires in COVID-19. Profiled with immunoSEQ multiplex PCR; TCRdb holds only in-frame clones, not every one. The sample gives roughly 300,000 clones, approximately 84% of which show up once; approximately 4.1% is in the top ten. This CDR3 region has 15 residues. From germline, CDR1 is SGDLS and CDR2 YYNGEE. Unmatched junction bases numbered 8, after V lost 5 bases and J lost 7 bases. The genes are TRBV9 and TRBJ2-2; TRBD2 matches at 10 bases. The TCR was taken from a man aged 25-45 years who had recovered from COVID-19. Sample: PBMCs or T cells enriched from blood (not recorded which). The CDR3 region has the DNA TGTGCCAGCAGGGAAACTAGCGGGACGGGCGGGGAGCTGTTTTTT. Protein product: CASRETSGTGGELFF. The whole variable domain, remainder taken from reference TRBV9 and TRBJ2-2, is DSGVTQTPKHLITATGQRVTLRCSPRSGDLSVYWYQQSLDQGLQFLIQYYNGEERAKGNILERFSAQQFPDLHSELNLSSLELGDSALYFCASRETSGTGGELFFGEGSRLTVL.